The T cell receptor (beta chain) described here comes from a study of cytomegalovirus exposure and HLA in healthy donors. Background on the study: The roughly 120 validation repertoires, a later analysis reported, used the same platform as the approximately 670 first-cohort repertoires.

The V and J ends lost 3 bases and 6 bases, in that order; junction bases with no gene match: 9. Germline-derived CDR1 and CDR2 are SGHRS and YFSETQ. This CDR3 is 16 amino acids long. Study-wide findings and caveats: Associated with cytomegalovirus, according to the listing, were 150 to 200 TCR beta chains. In vitro assays verified that a few CMV-associated chains recognized CMV antigens specifically.

On this clone: Its antigen is still unknown.

Sequencing was performed with immunoSEQ multiplex PCR; in TCRdb, only in-frame clones are kept and a portion is missing. The data hold more than 95,000 clones, with about 87% observed a single time. This clonotype was obtained from a woman aged 18 to 35 in good health and CMV-seronegative. The specimen sequenced was PBMCs. The chain links TRBV5-1 to TRBJ2-2, with 9 bases fitting TRBD1. In nucleotides, the CDR3 is TGCGCCAGCAGCTCACCCGGGACAGGGAGATCCGGGGAGCTGTTTTTT. It codes for CASSSPGTGRSGELFF.